Below, one T cell receptor (beta chain) is given with its context. The data are from a study of blood T cell repertoires in COVID-19. Across the whole study: COVID-19 samples, acute and convalescent, were from the United States, Italy and Spain.

The CDR3 runs 19 residues. Trimming at V came to 2 bases and at J to 2 bases, leaving 14 bases not matched to a gene. Germline CDR1 reads LGHDT; CDR2 reads YNNKEL (reference sequence). Assay: immunoSEQ multiplex PCR; the TCRdb copy retains only in-frame clones and omits some. Altogether roughly 150,000 clones are present, roughly 84% being singletons, with the ten largest covering more than 9%. The sample was peripheral blood. The TCR originated in a woman older than 75 with active or convalescent COVID-19. The chain uses TRBV3-1 (or the pseudogene TRBV3-2) and TRBJ2-1, with 8 bases that match TRBD2. The CDR3 DNA is TGTGCCAGCAGCCAACCCTTGTCCGATAGCGGGACCACCTACAATGAGCAGTTCTTC. Amino acids: CASSQPLSDSGTTYNEQFF.